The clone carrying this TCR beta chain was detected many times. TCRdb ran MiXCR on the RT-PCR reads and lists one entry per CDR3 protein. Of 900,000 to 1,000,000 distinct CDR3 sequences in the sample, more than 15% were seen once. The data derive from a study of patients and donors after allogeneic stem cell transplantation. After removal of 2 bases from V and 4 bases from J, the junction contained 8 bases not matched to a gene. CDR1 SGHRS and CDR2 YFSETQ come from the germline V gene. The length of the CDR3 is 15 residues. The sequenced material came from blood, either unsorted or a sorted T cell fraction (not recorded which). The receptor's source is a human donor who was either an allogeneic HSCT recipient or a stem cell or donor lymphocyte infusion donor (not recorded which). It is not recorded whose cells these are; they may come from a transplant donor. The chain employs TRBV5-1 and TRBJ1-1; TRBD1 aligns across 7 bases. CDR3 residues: CASSFTGVAVTEAFF. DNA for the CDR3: TGCGCCAGCAGCTTCACAGGGGTGGCGGTCACTGAAGCTTTCTTT.